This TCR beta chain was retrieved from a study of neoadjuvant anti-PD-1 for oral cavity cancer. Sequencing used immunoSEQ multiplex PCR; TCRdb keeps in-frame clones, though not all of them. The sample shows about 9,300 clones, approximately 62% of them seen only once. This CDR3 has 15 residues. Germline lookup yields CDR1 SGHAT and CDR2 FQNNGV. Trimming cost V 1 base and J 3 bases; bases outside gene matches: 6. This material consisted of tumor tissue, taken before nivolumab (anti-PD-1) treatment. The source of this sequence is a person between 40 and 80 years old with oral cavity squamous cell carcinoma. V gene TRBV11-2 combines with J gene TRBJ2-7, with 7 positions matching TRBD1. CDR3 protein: CASSLVEGGYYEQYF. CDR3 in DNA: TGTGCCAGCAGCTTAGTTGAAGGGGGCTACTACGAGCAGTACTTC.